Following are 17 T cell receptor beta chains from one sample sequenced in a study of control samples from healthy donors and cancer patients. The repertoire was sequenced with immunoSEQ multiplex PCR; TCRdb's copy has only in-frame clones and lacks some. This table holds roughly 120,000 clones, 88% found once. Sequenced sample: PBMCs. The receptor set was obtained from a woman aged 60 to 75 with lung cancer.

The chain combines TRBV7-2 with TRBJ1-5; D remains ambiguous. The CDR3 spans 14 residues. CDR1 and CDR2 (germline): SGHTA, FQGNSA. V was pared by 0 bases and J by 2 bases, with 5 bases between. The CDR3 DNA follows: TGTGCCAGCAGCTTAGCAGCGGGCAATCAGCCCCAGCATTTT. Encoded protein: CASSLAAGNQPQHF. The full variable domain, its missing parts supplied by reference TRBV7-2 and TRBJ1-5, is GAGVSQSPSNKVTEKGKDVELRCDPISGHTALYWYRQSLGQGLEFLIYFQGNSAPDKSGLPSDRFSAERTGGSVSTLTIQRTQQEDSAVYLCASSLAAGNQPQHFGDGTRLSIL.

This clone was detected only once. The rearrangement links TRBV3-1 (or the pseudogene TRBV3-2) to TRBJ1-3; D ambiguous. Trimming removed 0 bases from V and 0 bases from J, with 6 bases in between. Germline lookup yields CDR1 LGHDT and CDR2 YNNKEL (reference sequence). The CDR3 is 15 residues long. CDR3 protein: CASSQERISGNTIYF. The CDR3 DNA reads TGTGCCAGCAGCCAAGAAAGGATCTCTGGAAACACCATATATTTT.

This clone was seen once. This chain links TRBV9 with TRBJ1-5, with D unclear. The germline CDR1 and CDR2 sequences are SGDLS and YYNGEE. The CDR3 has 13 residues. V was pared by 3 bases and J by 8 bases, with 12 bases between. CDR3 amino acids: CASSARDLEPQHF. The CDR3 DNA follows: TGTGCCAGCAGCGCTAGGGATTTGGAGCCCCAGCATTTT.

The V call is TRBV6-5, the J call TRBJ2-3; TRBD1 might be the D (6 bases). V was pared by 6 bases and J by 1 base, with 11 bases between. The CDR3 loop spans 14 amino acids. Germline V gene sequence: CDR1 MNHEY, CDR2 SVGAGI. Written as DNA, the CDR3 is TGTGCCAGCAGACCCTCAGGGGGCACAGATACGCAGTATTTT. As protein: CASRPSGGTDTQYF.

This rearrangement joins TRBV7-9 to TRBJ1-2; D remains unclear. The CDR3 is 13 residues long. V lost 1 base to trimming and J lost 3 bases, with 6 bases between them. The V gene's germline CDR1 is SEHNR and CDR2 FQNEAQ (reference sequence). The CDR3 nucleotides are TGTGCCAGCAGCTTAGGAGAGCACTATGGCTACACCTTC. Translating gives CASSLGEHYGYTF.

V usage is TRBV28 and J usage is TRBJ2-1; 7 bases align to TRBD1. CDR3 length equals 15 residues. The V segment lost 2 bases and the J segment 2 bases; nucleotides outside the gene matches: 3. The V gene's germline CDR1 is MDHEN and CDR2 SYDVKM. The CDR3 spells CASSLMQGAYNEQFF. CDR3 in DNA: TGTGCCAGCAGTTTAATGCAGGGGGCCTACAATGAGCAGTTCTTC.

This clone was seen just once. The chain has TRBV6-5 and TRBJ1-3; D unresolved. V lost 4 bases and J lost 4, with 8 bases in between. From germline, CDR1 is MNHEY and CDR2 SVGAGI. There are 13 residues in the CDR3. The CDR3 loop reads CASSSHVGNTIYF. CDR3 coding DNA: TGTGCCAGCAGTTCCCACGTCGGAAACACCATATATTTT.

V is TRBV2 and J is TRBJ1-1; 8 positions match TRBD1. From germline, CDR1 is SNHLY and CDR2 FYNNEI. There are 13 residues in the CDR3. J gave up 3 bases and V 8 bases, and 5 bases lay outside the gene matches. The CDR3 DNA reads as TGTGCCAGCCACCAGGGGGCGTACACTGAAGCTTTCTTT. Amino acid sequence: CASHQGAYTEAFF. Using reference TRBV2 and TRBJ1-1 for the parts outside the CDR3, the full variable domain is EPEVTQTPSHQVTQMGQEVILRCVPISNHLYFYWYRQILGQKVEFLVSFYNNEISEKSEIFDDQFSVERPDGSNFTLKIRSTKLEDSAMYFCASHQGAYTEAFFGQGTRLTVV.

The CDR3 loop is CAWSSGQLRYTF. The CDR3 DNA reads as TGTGCCTGGAGTTCAGGCCAGTTGCGCTACACCTTC. The chain employs TRBV30 and TRBJ1-2, with D unclear. From germline, CDR1 is GTSNPN and CDR2 SVGIG (reference sequence). V was cut by 2 bases and J by 9 bases, with 13 bases left in between. CDR3 size: 12 residues.

CDR3 coding DNA: TGCGCCAGCAGCCAAGCACCAGGGGATAATTCACCCCTCCACTTT. Its protein product is CASSQAPGDNSPLHF. The gene calls are TRBV4-3 and TRBJ1-6; possible D gene TRBD1, 6 bases. This CDR3 is built from 15 residues. The V end was cut by 1 base, the J end by 5 bases, with 9 bases between. The germline V gene encodes CDR1 LGHNA and CDR2 YSLEER.

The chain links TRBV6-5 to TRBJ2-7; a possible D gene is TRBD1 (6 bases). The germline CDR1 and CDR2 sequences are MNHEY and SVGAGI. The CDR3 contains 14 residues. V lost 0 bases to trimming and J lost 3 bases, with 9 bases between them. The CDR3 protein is CASSYSTGFYEQYF. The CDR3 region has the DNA TGTGCCAGCAGTTACTCGACAGGCTTCTACGAGCAGTACTTC.

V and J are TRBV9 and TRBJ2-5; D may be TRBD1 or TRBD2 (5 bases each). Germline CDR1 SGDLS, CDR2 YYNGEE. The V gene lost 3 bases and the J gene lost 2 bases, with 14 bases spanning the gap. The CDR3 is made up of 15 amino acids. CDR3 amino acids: CASSAEGRRQETQYF. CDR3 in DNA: TGTGCCAGCAGCGCAGAGGGACGCCGGCAAGAGACCCAGTACTTC.

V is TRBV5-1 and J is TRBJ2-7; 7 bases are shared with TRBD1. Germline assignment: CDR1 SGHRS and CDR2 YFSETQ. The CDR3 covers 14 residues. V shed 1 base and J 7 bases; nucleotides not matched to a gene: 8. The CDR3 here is CASSLTGATGEQYF. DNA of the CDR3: TGCGCCAGCAGCTTGACAGGGGCCACGGGGGAGCAGTACTTC.

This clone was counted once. This chain's CDR3 is CASSLVGQGAREQYF. DNA of the CDR3: TGTGCCAGCAGCTTAGTCGGACAGGGGGCGCGGGAGCAGTACTTC. V and J are TRBV11-2 and TRBJ2-7; TRBD1 aligns across 11 bases. CDR3 length: 15 residues. Germline CDR1 and CDR2: SGHAT and FQNNGV. V trimming: 1 base; J trimming: 7 bases; junction bases outside the gene matches: 6.

CDR3 sequence reads: CASSADQTDTQYF. The CDR3 DNA reads as TGTGCCAGCAGCGCAGACCAAACAGATACGCAGTATTTT. V usage is TRBV7-3 and J usage is TRBJ2-3; D gene ambiguous. Trimming took 5 bases from V and 3 from J, leaving 9 bases between them. The CDR3 runs to 13 residues. The germline V gene has CDR1 SGHTA and CDR2 FQGTGA.

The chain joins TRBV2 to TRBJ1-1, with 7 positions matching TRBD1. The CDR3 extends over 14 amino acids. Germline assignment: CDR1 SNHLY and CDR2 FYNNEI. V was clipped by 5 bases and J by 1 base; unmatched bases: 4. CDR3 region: CASSPRTGNTEAFF. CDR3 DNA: TGTGCCAGCAGTCCCCGGACAGGGAACACTGAAGCTTTCTTT.

The CDR3 coding sequence is TGTGCCAGCAGTTTTATGTCGACAGGCTTTGGGACTACTCTGGATCAGCCCCAGCATTTT. Residues: CASSFMSTGFGTTLDQPQHF. The chain uses TRBV28 and TRBJ1-5; tentatively, D is TRBD1 (6 bases). Trimming removed 3 bases from V and 5 bases from J, with 29 bases in between. CDR3 length: 20 residues. The germline V gene encodes CDR1 MDHEN and CDR2 SYDVKM.